The 30 T cell receptor beta chains presented below share a single source sample, sequenced in a study of kidney transplant recipient with SARS-CoV-2 infection. MiXCR, applied by TCRdb to the reads, yields one record per CDR3 protein. Found here are approximately 240,000 distinct CDR3 sequences, around 30% of them singletons; the top ten hold more than 6.5%. The source was a blood sample, collected at baseline and on roughly day 120 from a kidney transplant recipient. Source of these receptors: a male patient aged 30 to 39 who had COVID-19 and was a kidney transplant recipient. Part of the T cell pool may stem from the graft donor.

Comments on this clonotype: A much larger clone is a single base away; this may be a read error. The chain links TRBV12-3 or TRBV12-4 to TRBJ2-7; D is undetermined. This CDR3 contains 13 residues. CDR3 DNA: TGTGCCAGCAGTTTAGCTGTCCTCTACGATCAGTACTTC. It yields the protein CASSLAVLYDQYF.

Note on this clonotype: A read error may be the cause here, since a much bigger clone is one base away. The chain uses TRBV6-1 and TRBJ1-2; 11 bases are shared with TRBD1. CDR1 and CDR2 (germline): MNHNS, SASEGT. J lost 5 bases, V lost 5 bases, and 22 bases had no gene match. The length of the CDR3 is 20 residues. CDR3 in amino acids: CASSKLRSYAGTGGGYGYTF. The CDR3 DNA sequence: TGTGCCAGCAGTAAACTACGTTCTTACGCCGGGACAGGGGGTGGATATGGCTACACCTTC.

This clonotype was seen only a few times. This chain links TRBV7-7 with TRBJ2-3; no clear D. The ends were cut back, 5 bases at V and 3 bases at J, with 15 bases in the middle. From germline, CDR1 is SSHAT and CDR2 FNYEAQ (reference sequence). The CDR3 totals 15 residues. The CDR3 region has the DNA TGTGCCAGCAGCCGATTGACTGAACCAACAGATACGCAGTATTTT. Its protein is CASSRLTEPTDTQYF. Based on the CDR3 plus reference TRBV7-7 and TRBJ2-3, the full variable domain is GAGVSQSPRYKVTKRGQDVTLRCDPISSHATLYWYQQALGQGPEFLTYFNYEAQPDKSGLPSDRFSAERPEGSISTLTIQRTEQRDSAMYRCASSRLTEPTDTQYFGPGTRLTVL.

Remarks on this clonotype: A much larger clone differs by one base, so this may be a read error. In this CDR3 the conserved last residue, phenylalanine or tryptophan, is missing, so a read error is likely. This rearrangement joins TRBV11-3 to TRBJ2-2, with 8 positions matching TRBD2. CDR3 size: 15 residues. Germline V gives CDR1 SGHNT, CDR2 YENEEA. The V segment lost 5 bases and the J segment 1 base; nucleotides outside the gene matches: 3. CDR3 sequence reads: CASSRGGMNTGELFS. As DNA, the CDR3 is TGTGCCAGCAGCCGGGGGGGCATGAACACCGGGGAGCTGTTTTCT.

This clonotype was observed at least ten times. The chain carries TRBV5-1 and TRBJ2-7; D gene uncertain. Germline values: CDR1 SGHRS, CDR2 YFSETQ. The CDR3 sequence is 17 residues long. V was trimmed by 0 bases and J by 2 bases, leaving 18 bases between them. CDR3 nucleotides: TGCGCCAGCAGCTTGGTTTTTCGGCAGGAGACTCCCTACGAGCAGTACTTC. Protein product: CASSLVFRQETPYEQYF.

This clonotype was seen only once. V usage is TRBV9 and J usage is TRBJ2-3; no clear D gene. The CDR3 runs to 14 residues. Trimming cost V 6 bases and J 3 bases, with 14 bases left between them. CDR1 is SGDLS, CDR2 YYNGEE, per germline. The CDR3 loop reads CASTKSIWTDTQYF. The CDR3 bases are TGTGCCAGCACCAAATCAATATGGACAGATACGCAGTATTTT.

Ten or more counts support this clonotype. The chain couples TRBV25-1 to TRBJ1-2, with D unresolved. Germline V gene data show CDR1 as MGHDK and CDR2 as SYGVNS. This CDR3 has 17 residues. V lost 5 bases, J lost 4 bases, and 23 bases lay in between. The chain's CDR3 is CASSQTAELGKTYGYTF. The CDR3 nucleotides read TGTGCCAGCAGTCAAACTGCAGAACTGGGAAAGACCTATGGCTACACCTTC.

In its sample, this clonotype was seen many times. This chain connects TRBV30 to TRBJ1-2; the D is unclear. The CDR3 runs 16 residues. Germline CDR1 and CDR2: GTSNPN and SVGIG (reference sequence). V was cut by 5 bases and J by 4 bases, with 23 bases left in between. CDR3 sequence reads: CAWYKLRYRKTYGYTF. The CDR3 region has the DNA TGTGCCTGGTACAAACTGCGTTATAGAAAGACCTATGGCTACACCTTC. Full variable domain (missing parts from reference TRBV30 and TRBJ1-2): SQTIHQWPATLVQPVGSPLSLECTVEGTSNPNLYWYRQAAGRGLQLLFYSVGIGQISSEVPQNLSASRPQDRQFILSSKKLLLSDSGFYLCAWYKLRYRKTYGYTFGSGTRLTVV.

The table lists this clonotype with a few counts. The genes are TRBV30 and TRBJ1-1, with D unclear. Germline CDR1 GTSNPN, CDR2 SVGIG (reference sequence). This CDR3 is built from 12 residues. Trimming took 0 bases from V and 1 from J, leaving 3 bases between them. The CDR3 loop reads CAWSVKNTEAFF. DNA of the CDR3: TGTGCCTGGAGTGTAAAGAACACTGAAGCTTTCTTT.

This clonotype was seen many times. The chain links TRBV6-4 to TRBJ2-2; a weak D match, TRBD1 (6 bases). Germline V gene lookup returns CDR1 MRHNA and CDR2 SNTAGT. The CDR3 covers 15 residues. V lost 3 bases, J lost 7 bases, and 15 bases lay in between. CDR3 sequence (DNA): TGTGCCAGCAGTGAGCAAGGGGGAAAAGGCGGGGAGCTGTTTTTT. This encodes CASSEQGGKGGELFF.

This clonotype was seen repeatedly, ten times or more. The J gene is TRBJ2-1, the V gene TRBV27; D ambiguous. The CDR3 spans 15 residues. Trimming pared 3 bases from V and 3 bases from J, leaving 12 bases between. CDR1 MNHEY and CDR2 SMNVEV come from the germline V gene (reference sequence). This chain's CDR3 is CASSFGGTIYNEQFF. The CDR3 nucleotides read TGTGCCAGCAGTTTCGGCGGAACAATCTACAATGAGCAGTTCTTC.

This clonotype showed up many times. This chain joins TRBV10-1 and TRBJ2-5, with TRBD2 as a possible D gene (6 bases). With the DNA end fitting TRBJ2-7 better, the J assignment may be wrong. From germline, CDR1 is WNHNN and CDR2 SYGVQD (reference sequence). The CDR3 has 13 residues. The CDR3 region is CASREAGPYEQYF. Written as DNA, the CDR3 is TGCGCCAGCAGGGAAGCGGGCCCCTACGAGCAGTACTTC.

Remarks on this clonotype: A much larger clone lies a single base off, so this may be a read error. V and J are TRBV5-1 and TRBJ2-2; a possible D gene is TRBD2 (5 bases). CDR3 length: 14 residues. Looked up from germline, CDR1 is SGHRS and CDR2 is YFSETQ. Trimming stripped 5 bases from V and 7 bases from J, with 15 bases between. Written as DNA, the CDR3 is TGCGCCAGCAGAGAGGGCCCCGGCTTCGGGGAGCTGTTTTTT. Translating gives CASREGPGFGELFF. Full variable domain (rest looked up from reference TRBV5-1 and TRBJ2-2): KAGVTQTPRYLIKTRGQQVTLSCSPISGHRSVSWYQQTPGQGLQFLFEYFSETQRNKGNFPGRFSGRQFSNSRSEMNVSTLELGDSALYLCASREGPGFGELFFGEGSRLTVL.

On this clonotype: One base away lies a much larger clone, so this may be a sequencing read error. The chain recombines TRBV4-2 with TRBJ2-3; perhaps D is TRBD1 or TRBD2 (5 bases each). The CDR3 sequence is 16 residues long. Germline loops: CDR1 LGHNA, CDR2 YNFKEQ. Here the CDR3 reads CTSSPGTGASTDTQYF. In DNA form, the CDR3 reads TGTACCAGCAGCCCAGGAACCGGGGCCAGCACAGATACGCAGTATTTT.

On this clonotype: A much larger clone lies one base from this, so it may be a read error. This chain links TRBV12-5 with TRBJ2-1; the D call may be TRBD1 or TRBD2 (5 bases each). The CDR3 sequence is 15 residues long. Germline V gene data show CDR1 as LGHNT and CDR2 as FRNRAP. CDR3 region: CASSLGPGFYNEQFF. CDR3 DNA sequence: TGTGCTAGTAGTTTGGGGCCGGGATTCTACAATGAGCAGTTCTTC. The full variable domain, its missing parts supplied by reference TRBV12-5 and TRBJ2-1, is DARVTQTPRHKVTEMGQEVTMRCQPILGHNTVFWYRQTMMQGLELLAYFRNRAPLDDSGMPKDRFSAEMPDATLATLKIQPSEPRDSAVYFCASSLGPGFYNEQFFGPGTRLTVL.

This clonotype has a count of ten or more. The V call is TRBV18, the J call TRBJ2-2; maybe TRBD1 (6 bases). Germline V CDR1 and CDR2: KGHSH, LQKENI. CDR3 length equals 12 residues. Trimming shortened V by 8 bases and J by 8 bases, and 12 bases separated the two germline ends. The CDR3 loop reads CASSPGTGELFF. The DNA for the CDR3 is TGTGCCAGCAGCCCCGGGACAGGGGAGCTGTTTTTT.

This clonotype has ten or more counts. V usage is TRBV7-8 and J usage is TRBJ2-2, with D perhaps assigned TRBD1 or TRBD2 (7 bases each). The V gene's germline CDR1 is SGHVS and CDR2 FQNEAQ. V shed 6 bases and J shed 4 bases, with 15 bases lying between them. The length of the CDR3 is 15 residues. The DNA of the CDR3 is TGTGCCAGCAGGATGGGACAGCGGGGCACCGGGGAGCTGTTTTTT. Translated: CASRMGQRGTGELFF.

Concerning this clonotype: This could be a read error, since a much larger clone is one nucleotide away. The rearrangement links TRBV7-2 to TRBJ2-7; no reliable D call. The germline V gene has CDR1 SGHTA and CDR2 FQGNSA. The CDR3 sequence is 16 residues long. The CDR3 sequence is CANSHSSGDYSYEQYF. CDR3 nucleotides: TGTGCCAACAGCCACTCCTCTGGCGATTACTCCTACGAGCAGTACTTC.

In its sample, this clonotype was seen many times. CDR3 region: CASSQEVVPGRRMYGYTF. CDR3 bases: TGTGCCAGCAGCCAAGAGGTCGTTCCAGGACGGAGAATGTATGGCTACACCTTC. This chain connects TRBV14 to TRBJ1-2; D is ambiguous. Germline assignment: CDR1 SGHDN and CDR2 FVKESK. V shed 0 bases and J shed 5 bases, with 22 bases lying between them. The CDR3 is 18 amino acids.

As regards this clonotype: Possible read error: a much larger clone is one base away. The gene calls are TRBV24-1 and TRBJ2-2, with D possibly TRBD2 on 6 matching bases. Trimming cost V 3 bases and J 6 bases, with 13 bases left between them. The germline V gene encodes CDR1 KGHDR and CDR2 SFDVKD. The CDR3 length is 15 residues. CDR3 loop: CATSDPLGGSGELFF. The CDR3 bases are TGTGCCACCAGTGATCCGCTGGGGGGTTCCGGGGAGCTGTTTTTT.

The table lists this clonotype with many counts. V is TRBV6-5 and J is TRBJ1-2; D uncertain. Germline CDR1 reads MNHEY; CDR2 reads SVGAGI. There are 15 residues in the CDR3. V was pared by 8 bases and J by 9 bases, with 25 bases between. The CDR3 nucleotides are TGTGCCAGCGCCTCCGAGGTCCGGACTGCAGCTCGCTACACCTTC. This encodes CASASEVRTAARYTF.

This clonotype was recorded a few times. This may come from a read error, since a much larger clone is one base off. The V and J genes are TRBV5-1 and TRBJ2-7; 7 bases match TRBD1. Looked up from germline, CDR1 is SGHRS and CDR2 is YFSETQ. This CDR3 spans 16 amino acids. CDR3 in amino acids: CTSSLVLGQSSYEQYF. CDR3 nucleotides: TGCACCAGCAGCTTGGTATTGGGACAGAGCTCCTACGAGCAGTACTTC.

This clonotype was counted ten times or more. V usage is TRBV7-9 and J usage is TRBJ1-4, with 7 positions matching TRBD1. CDR3 length: 17 amino acids. The ends lost 5 bases at V and 0 bases at J; junction bases unmatched: 9. Per germline, CDR1 SEHNR and CDR2 FQNEAQ (reference sequence). This CDR3 reads CASSPRTGAATNEKLFF. The CDR3, as DNA: TGTGCCAGCAGCCCGAGGACAGGCGCGGCAACTAATGAAAAACTGTTTTTT.

Concerning this clonotype: A much larger clone is a single base away; this may be a read error. The V gene is TRBV29-1, the J gene TRBJ1-1; the D gene is possibly TRBD1 (5 bases). CDR3 length equals 14 residues. CDR1 SQVTM and CDR2 ANQGSEA come from the germline V gene. For the CDR3, the DNA is TGCAGCATTGAGCAGGGCGAAATGAACACTGAAGCTTTCTTT. Protein sequence: CSIEQGEMNTEAFF.

About this clonotype itself: One base separates it from a far larger clone, so it is likely a read error. V is TRBV11-2 and J is TRBJ2-7, with D tentatively TRBD1 (6 bases). Germline V gene sequence: CDR1 SGHAT, CDR2 FQNNGV. The CDR3 contains 12 residues. The CDR3 DNA sequence: TGTGCCAGCAGCCAGCAGGGGTACGAGCAGTGCTTC. Its protein is CASSQQGYEQCF.

This clonotype was seen ten or more times. V usage is TRBV6-2 or TRBV6-3 and J usage is TRBJ2-2; possible D gene TRBD2, 6 bases. The CDR3 is 15 amino acids. V was clipped by 7 bases and J by 5 bases, with 17 bases between them. Germline V gives CDR1 MNHEY, CDR2 SVGEGT. CDR3 sequence reads: CASKSGLSYTGELFF. CDR3 bases: TGTGCCAGCAAATCGGGACTTAGCTATACCGGGGAGCTGTTTTTT.

Notes on this clonotype: A much more abundant neighbour one base away suggests this may be a read error. The rearrangement links TRBV12-5 to TRBJ1-2; tentatively, D is TRBD1 (5 bases). The V gene's germline CDR1 is LGHNT and CDR2 FRNRAP. This CDR3 region has 17 residues. This chain's CDR3 is CAGGWYDLQGKTYGYTF. The DNA of the CDR3 is TGTGCTGGTGGTTGGTATGATTTGCAGGGAAAGACCTATGGCTACACCTTC.

Notes on this clonotype: Being one base from a much bigger clone, this may be a read error. This sequence joins TRBV5-6 and TRBJ2-7, with D maybe TRBD1 (6 bases). In germline, CDR1 is SGHDT, CDR2 YYEEEE. V dropped 1 base and J dropped 2 bases, with 16 bases sitting between them. The CDR3 has 16 amino acids. CDR3 sequence reads: CASSLFNRETTYEQYF. CDR3 in DNA: TGTGCCAGCAGCTTGTTCAACAGGGAAACCACCTACGAGCAGTACTTC.

This clonotype was seen repeatedly, ten times or more. V usage is TRBV25-1 and J usage is TRBJ2-3; TRBD2 matches 8 bases. The germline CDR1 and CDR2 sequences are MGHDK and SYGVNS. The CDR3 spans 13 residues. Trimming cost V 11 bases and J 3 bases; bases outside gene matches: 7. CDR3 sequence (DNA): TGTGCCTCCGAGACTAGCGCGACAGATACGCAGTATTTT. It translates to CASETSATDTQYF.

This clonotype turned up a few times. CDR3 DNA sequence: TGTGCCAGCAGCGTAGGGGCGGGGGGCCATAGGAGAGATACGCAGTATTTT. This gives the protein CASSVGAGGHRRDTQYF. The chain joins TRBV9 to TRBJ2-3; TRBD2 aligns across 8 bases. The CDR3 spans 17 residues. CDR1 and CDR2 from the germline V gene are SGDLS and YYNGEE. Trimming cost V 0 bases and J 5 bases; bases outside gene matches: 11.